This T cell receptor (beta chain) is drawn from a study of blood T cell repertoires in COVID-19. Study background: Acute and convalescent COVID-19 specimens originated in the United States, Italy and Spain. Nucleic acid was either cDNA or gDNA, and it came from T cells, B-cell-depleted T cells, or PBMCs.

In the original workflow: Amplified reference gene primers provided the basis for estimating nucleated cell counts. Repertoires were generated with immunoSEQ multiplex PCR, while TCRdb's copy carries only in-frame clones and drops some. Clone size and the V and J calls come from that table; the DNA yielded D and trimming. Among about 180,000 clones listed, roughly nine tenths were seen once. This clone has a count of ten or more. The V gene's germline CDR1 is SEHNR and CDR2 FQNEAQ (reference sequence). Trimming stripped 0 bases from V and 15 bases from J, with 12 bases between. CDR3 length equals 12 residues.

The chain employs TRBV7-9 and TRBJ2-1; the D gene is possibly TRBD2 (7 bases). Material for sequencing was peripheral blood. This clonotype was sampled from a woman between 25 and 40 years old with active or convalescent COVID-19. CDR3 sequence: CASSLARGTPFF. CDR3 in DNA: TGTGCCAGCAGCTTAGCGCGGGGGACACCGTTCTTC.